The 31 T cell receptor beta chains below all came from one sample that was sequenced in a study of T cell responses to AZD1222 COVID-19 vaccine. Some clones are missing from TCRdb's copy, which holds only in-frame ones; the method was immunoSEQ multiplex PCR. The sample lists under 110,000 clones; approximately 90% were seen once. The input for sequencing was peripheral blood, taken on day 0 of AZD1222 vaccination. These receptors were taken from an adult in good health.

The chain has TRBV28 and TRBJ2-5; D is ambiguous. CDR3 length equals 19 residues. Germline V gene lookup returns CDR1 MDHEN and CDR2 SYDVKM. V gave up 3 bases and J gave up 3 bases, with 26 bases separating them. The CDR3 DNA is TGTGCCAGCAGTTTCGGTGGAATAAAGGGCCCCCCGGCCAAAGAGACCCAGTACTTC. It codes for CASSFGGIKGPPAKETQYF.

This clone has only a few counts. The chain combines TRBV7-2 with TRBJ1-1; D possibly corresponds to TRBD1 (6 bases). The germline gives CDR1 SGHTA, CDR2 FQGNSA. Trimming pared 2 bases from V and 3 bases from J, leaving 10 bases between. The CDR3 loop spans 14 amino acids. Written as DNA, the CDR3 is TGTGCCAGCAGCTTATCAGGGGCGGACACTGAAGCTTTCTTT. It is translated as CASSLSGADTEAFF.

The chain carries TRBV28 and TRBJ1-4, with 8 positions matching TRBD1. Germline V gives CDR1 MDHEN, CDR2 SYDVKM. There are 15 residues in the CDR3. V was clipped by 6 bases and J by 6 bases; unmatched bases: 9. CDR3 nucleotide sequence: TGTGCCAGCAGCCCCAGGGGGCGAGGGGATGAAAAACTGTTTTTT. It specifies CASSPRGRGDEKLFF.

This sequence joins TRBV27 and TRBJ2-2; a possible D gene is TRBD2 (5 bases). Germline V lookup: CDR1 MNHEY, CDR2 SMNVEV (reference sequence). Between the trimmed V and J ends, which lost 4 bases and 4 bases, there was a span of 7 bases. The CDR3 totals 13 residues. CDR3 sequence: CASSYTSTGELFF. The CDR3 DNA sequence: TGTGCCAGCAGTTACACTAGCACCGGGGAGCTGTTTTTT.

The V and J genes are TRBV5-4 and TRBJ2-5; tentative D call: TRBD2 (6 bases). CDR3 size: 13 residues. Trimming took 0 bases from V and 5 from J, leaving 8 bases between them. CDR1 and CDR2 (germline): SGHNT, YYREEE (reference sequence). The chain's CDR3 is CASSLAGGETQYF. In DNA form, the CDR3 reads TGTGCCAGCAGCTTGGCCGGAGGGGAGACCCAGTACTTC.

The chain uses TRBV20-1 and TRBJ2-7; D remains unclear. The V end lost 7 bases, the J end lost 9 bases, and 13 bases lay between the germline ends. Germline V CDR1 and CDR2: DFQATT, SNEGSKA (reference sequence). CDR3 length: 10 residues. The CDR3 coding sequence is TGCAGTGGCTCCGGAAAAGTGCAGTACTTC. Protein product: CSGSGKVQYF.

The chain links TRBV5-1 to TRBJ2-2, with D possibly TRBD1 on 6 matching bases. The CDR3 runs 16 residues. Trimming took 3 bases from V and 0 from J, leaving 12 bases between them. Looked up from germline, CDR1 is SGHRS and CDR2 is YFSETQ. For the CDR3, the DNA is TGCGCCAGCAGCTGGACCGGGACATCGAACACCGGGGAGCTGTTTTTT. Protein product: CASSWTGTSNTGELFF.

This rearrangement joins TRBV5-1 to TRBJ2-5; D may be TRBD1 (6 bases). This CDR3 comprises 14 residues. Trimming stripped 4 bases from V and 3 bases from J, with 13 bases between. CDR1 and CDR2 from the germline V gene are SGHRS and YFSETQ. CDR3 DNA: TGCGCCAGCAGCCACGGACAGCTTAAAGAGACCCAGTACTTC. Translating it yields CASSHGQLKETQYF.

The J gene is TRBJ1-1, the V gene TRBV9; tentatively, D is TRBD1 (6 bases). The germline V gene encodes CDR1 SGDLS and CDR2 YYNGEE. Trimming shortened V by 7 bases and J by 0 bases, and 13 bases separated the two germline ends. There are 14 residues in the CDR3. In nucleotides, the CDR3 is TGTGCCAGCGCCCGGGACATAATGAACACTGAAGCTTTCTTT. Its protein is CASARDIMNTEAFF.

CDR3 sequence reads: CASSRQGLNYEQYF. The CDR3 nucleotides are TGTGCCAGCAGTCGTCAGGGGCTGAACTACGAGCAGTACTTC. The rearrangement uses TRBV2 and TRBJ2-7; tentative D call: TRBD1 (6 bases). In germline, CDR1 is SNHLY, CDR2 FYNNEI. CDR3 length: 14 amino acids. Trimming pared 5 bases from V and 3 bases from J, leaving 14 bases between.

The CDR3, as DNA: TGTGCCAGCAGTTACCAAGGGACAGGGAATGGAAACACCATATATTTT. Translated, it gives CASSYQGTGNGNTIYF. The genes are TRBV6-5 and TRBJ1-3; 9 positions match TRBD1. This CDR3 is built from 16 residues. V lost 2 bases, J lost 3 bases, and 5 bases stayed unmatched. The germline V gene has CDR1 MNHEY and CDR2 SVGAGI.

V gene TRBV2 combines with J gene TRBJ2-4; 15 positions agree with TRBD2. Germline V lookup: CDR1 SNHLY, CDR2 FYNNEI. The trim removed 4 bases at V and 1 base at J, leaving 8 bases unmatched. The CDR3 loop spans 19 amino acids. Written as DNA, the CDR3 is TGTGCCAGCAGTGGTTTCGGACTAGCGGGGGGGATCGCCAAAAACATTCAGTACTTC. Protein sequence: CASSGFGLAGGIAKNIQYF. The whole variable domain, remainder taken from reference TRBV2 and TRBJ2-4, is EPEVTQTPSHQVTQMGQEVILRCVPISNHLYFYWYRQILGQKVEFLVSFYNNEISEKSEIFDDQFSVERPDGSNFTLKIRSTKLEDSAMYFCASSGFGLAGGIAKNIQYFGAGTRLSVL.

This sequence joins TRBV10-2 and TRBJ1-1; D is perhaps TRBD1 (5 bases). Germline loops: CDR1 WSHSY, CDR2 SAAADI. The CDR3 length is 16 residues. V was pared by 5 bases and J by 0 bases, with 16 bases between. The CDR3 loop is CASSTDRSIMNTEAFF. The CDR3 bases are TGCGCCAGCAGTACAGACAGATCGATCATGAACACTGAAGCTTTCTTT.

The J gene is TRBJ1-4, the V gene TRBV3-1 (or the pseudogene TRBV3-2); 9 nucleotides agree with TRBD1. V lost 4 bases, J lost 0 bases, and 6 bases stayed unmatched. The CDR3 is 17 amino acids. Germline-derived CDR1 and CDR2 are LGHDT and YNNKEL (reference sequence). The CDR3 spells CASSRGDRDATNEKLFF. Here the CDR3 DNA reads TGTGCCAGCAGCCGGGGGGACAGGGACGCAACTAATGAAAAACTGTTTTTT.

The chain joins TRBV7-9 to TRBJ1-5, with 7 bases identical to TRBD1. Per the germline V gene, CDR1 is SEHNR and CDR2 is FQNEAQ (reference sequence). With 1 base clipped from V and 7 bases from J, the junction kept 10 bases outside the gene matches. This CDR3 has 16 amino acids. The CDR3 is CASSLGVGGFLQPQHF. The DNA for the CDR3 is TGTGCCAGCAGCTTAGGTGTAGGGGGCTTTCTCCAGCCCCAGCATTTT.

DNA for the CDR3: TGTGCCAGTAGACTGGACAGGGGGCAAATCTATGGCTACACCTTC. Translating it yields CASRLDRGQIYGYTF. This sequence joins TRBV19 and TRBJ1-2; 11 bases are a match to TRBD1. V lost 6 bases to trimming and J lost 4 bases; unmatched junction nucleotides: 7. The CDR3 has 15 residues. In germline, CDR1 is LNHDA, CDR2 SQIVND (reference sequence). Full variable domain (rest looked up from reference TRBV19 and TRBJ1-2): DGGITQSPKYLFRKEGQNVTLSCEQNLNHDAMYWYRQDPGQGLRLIYYSQIVNDFQKGDIAEGYSVSREKKESFPLTVTSAQKNPTAFYLCASRLDRGQIYGYTFGSGTRLTVV.

This chain joins TRBV7-6 and TRBJ2-3; TRBD1 matches at 10 bases. The CDR3 loop spans 17 amino acids. Trimming at V came to 5 bases and at J to 2 bases, leaving 10 bases not matched to a gene. Germline CDR1 reads SGHVS; CDR2 reads FNYEAQ. CDR3 region: CASSREEDRGITDTQYF. The CDR3 DNA is TGTGCCAGCAGCAGAGAGGAGGACAGGGGGATCACAGATACGCAGTATTTT.

The V call is TRBV10-1, the J call TRBJ2-1; D gene ambiguous. The germline V gene encodes CDR1 WNHNN and CDR2 SYGVQD (reference sequence). This CDR3 region has 12 residues. The V end was cut by 7 bases, the J end by 7 bases, with 11 bases between. The CDR3 is CASKDGLNEQFF. CDR3 bases: TGCGCCAGCAAAGACGGCTTAAATGAGCAGTTCTTC.

V usage is TRBV5-1 and J usage is TRBJ1-5; D perhaps matches TRBD1 (5 bases). Trimming left V 0 bases short and J 7 bases short, with 17 bases between. CDR1 is SGHRS and CDR2 is YFSETQ in the germline V gene. CDR3 length equals 16 residues. CDR3 residues: CASSLEAGKVWQPQHF. The CDR3 DNA sequence: TGCGCCAGCAGCTTGGAGGCAGGGAAAGTGTGGCAGCCCCAGCATTTT.

The chain couples TRBV4-2 to TRBJ1-2; tentatively, D is TRBD1 (5 bases). The CDR3 contains 14 residues. V was trimmed by 0 bases and J by 8 bases, leaving 13 bases between them. CDR1 and CDR2 from the germline V gene are LGHNA and YNFKEQ. The DNA of the CDR3 is TGTGCCAGCAGCCAAGATCGTCGGGACCGGGGCTACACCTTC. Translated, it gives CASSQDRRDRGYTF.

V gene TRBV15 combines with J gene TRBJ1-6, with D possibly TRBD1 on 5 matching bases. Trimming shortened V by 0 bases and J by 9 bases, and 12 bases separated the two germline ends. Germline CDR1 reads LNHNV; CDR2 reads YYDKDF (reference sequence). The CDR3 extends over 15 amino acids. In DNA, the CDR3 is TGTGCCACCAGCAGAGATGATGGGGGGTCTTCACCCCTCCACTTT. Its protein product is CATSRDDGGSSPLHF.

The V gene is TRBV6-5, the J gene TRBJ1-1, with 7 bases identical to TRBD1. Germline CDR1 reads MNHEY; CDR2 reads SVGAGI. V was clipped by 1 base and J by 1 base; unmatched bases: 6. The CDR3 has 16 residues. CDR3 protein: CASSYWGAGGNTEAFF. DNA for the CDR3: TGTGCCAGCAGTTACTGGGGGGCAGGGGGGAACACTGAAGCTTTCTTT.

The V and J genes are TRBV19 and TRBJ1-2; D uncertain. The CDR3 has 13 amino acids. CDR1 LNHDA and CDR2 SQIVND come from the germline V gene (reference sequence). Trimming cost V 2 bases and J 4 bases, with 8 bases left between them. The CDR3 DNA reads as TGTGCCAGTAGTATAATGAGGAGCTATGGCTACACCTTC. Protein sequence: CASSIMRSYGYTF.

The rearrangement uses TRBV27 and TRBJ1-6; D is perhaps TRBD1 (5 bases). Trimming pared 4 bases from V and 3 bases from J, leaving 16 bases between. CDR3 size: 17 residues. Germline assignment: CDR1 MNHEY and CDR2 SMNVEV (reference sequence). The CDR3, as DNA: TGTGCCAGCAGTTCGGGGGGAGGGAAGCACTATAATTCACCCCTCCACTTT. This codes for CASSSGGGKHYNSPLHF.

The rearrangement links TRBV18 to TRBJ2-7; unclear D gene. Germline V gives CDR1 KGHSH, CDR2 LQKENI. V shed 3 bases and J shed 1 base, with 7 bases lying between them. There are 13 residues in the CDR3. The CDR3 nucleotides read TGTGCCAGCTCACCCGGGCCTTCCTACGAGCAGTACTTC. This codes for CASSPGPSYEQYF.

The rearrangement links TRBV9 to TRBJ1-2, with 9 bases fitting TRBD1. The junction had 4 bases not matched to a gene; V was cut back by 3 bases and J by 7 bases. The CDR3 runs to 13 residues. The germline V gene has CDR1 SGDLS and CDR2 YYNGEE. Written as DNA, the CDR3 is TGTGCCAGCAGCGCGGGGACAGGGTTTGGCTACACCTTC. This gives the protein CASSAGTGFGYTF.

This rearrangement joins TRBV28 to TRBJ2-5; unclear D gene. Deletions cut 7 bases from V and 4 bases from J, with 16 bases between. There are 14 residues in the CDR3. Germline V gives CDR1 MDHEN, CDR2 SYDVKM. The CDR3 is CASTRLLVGETQYF. The DNA of the CDR3 is TGTGCCAGCACCCGATTGCTGGTGGGAGAGACCCAGTACTTC.

The chain recombines TRBV19 with TRBJ1-6; D not certain. The germline V gene has CDR1 LNHDA and CDR2 SQIVND (reference sequence). The ends were cut back, 1 base at V and 5 bases at J, with 9 bases in the middle. The CDR3 loop spans 15 amino acids. CDR3 residues: CASSIAVVDNSPLHF. The CDR3 nucleotides are TGTGCCAGTAGTATAGCCGTTGTGGATAATTCACCCCTCCACTTT.

This sequence joins TRBV15 and TRBJ2-1, with 8 bases fitting TRBD2. This CDR3 is built from 20 residues. The germline V gene has CDR1 LNHNV and CDR2 YYDKDF (reference sequence). V shed 0 bases and J 1 base; nucleotides not matched to a gene: 14. DNA for the CDR3: TGTGCCACCAGCAGAGATCGGGTGAGGAGCGGGGGAACTTCCTACAATGAGCAGTTCTTC. Amino acid sequence: CATSRDRVRSGGTSYNEQFF.

This clone has just a few counts. The chain links TRBV27 to TRBJ1-6; a weak D match, TRBD1 (5 bases). The CDR3 runs to 13 residues. Looked up from germline, CDR1 is MNHEY and CDR2 is SMNVEV (reference sequence). V was trimmed by 5 bases and J by 4 bases, leaving 6 bases between them. The CDR3 is CASSDRYNSPLHF. The CDR3 bases are TGTGCCAGCAGTGACAGATATAATTCACCCCTCCACTTT.

The chain joins TRBV7-6 to TRBJ1-1, with a tentative D call TRBD1 (5 bases). Trimming took off 1 base at V and 1 base at J, with 13 bases between the two ends. Germline-derived CDR1 and CDR2 are SGHVS and FNYEAQ. The CDR3 length is 16 residues. The CDR3 bases are TGTGCCAGCAGCTTAGGCCAGGGTCGGGGGAACACTGAAGCTTTCTTT. Protein product: CASSLGQGRGNTEAFF. Filled out from reference TRBV7-6 and TRBJ1-1, the complete variable domain reads GAGVSQSPRYKVTKRGQDVALRCDPISGHVSLYWYRQALGQGPEFLTYFNYEAQQDKSGLPNDRFSAERPEGSISTLTIQRTEQRDSAMYRCASSLGQGRGNTEAFFGQGTRLTVV.